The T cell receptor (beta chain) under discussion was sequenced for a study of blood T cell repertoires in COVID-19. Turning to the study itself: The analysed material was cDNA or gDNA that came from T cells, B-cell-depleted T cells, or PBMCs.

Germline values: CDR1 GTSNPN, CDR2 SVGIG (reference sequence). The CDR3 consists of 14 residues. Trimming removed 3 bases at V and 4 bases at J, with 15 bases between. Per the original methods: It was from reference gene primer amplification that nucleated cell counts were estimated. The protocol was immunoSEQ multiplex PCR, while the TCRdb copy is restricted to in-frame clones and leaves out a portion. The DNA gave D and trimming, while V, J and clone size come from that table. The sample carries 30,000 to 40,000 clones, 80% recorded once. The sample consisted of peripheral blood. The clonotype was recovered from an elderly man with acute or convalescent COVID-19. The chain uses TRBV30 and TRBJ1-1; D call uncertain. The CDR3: CAWRALEGRTEAFF. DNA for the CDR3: TGTGCCTGGAGGGCCCTCGAGGGTCGCACTGAAGCTTTCTTT.